The clone carrying this T cell receptor beta chain was seen more than once but under ten times. What it binds is unknown. The CDR3 has 16 residues. Germline V lookup: CDR1 SGDLS, CDR2 YYNGEE. V dropped 4 bases and J dropped 5 bases, with 19 bases sitting between them. The sample is drawn from a study of response to subunit inactivated influenza vaccine. General study points: Authors suggested seasonal influenza vaccinations each recruit few new T cells.

TCRdb re-derived calls from the RT-PCR reads in MiXCR, one entry per CDR3 protein. The top ten clones hold 7.5% to 10% of a sample with almost 250,000 distinct CDR3 sequences, 10% to 15% of them seen once. Sequencing used non-naive T cells sorted from PBMCs, obtained around two weeks before vaccination. The sequence was collected from a man aged 50 to 60 who received an inactivated influenza vaccine. V and J are TRBV9 and TRBJ2-1, with a tentative D call TRBD1 (6 bases). The DNA for the CDR3 is TGTGCCAGCAGCCAAGACATCTGGGGGCCAAACAATGAGCAGTTCTTC. Its protein is CASSQDIWGPNNEQFF.